This TCR beta chain came from a study of control samples from healthy donors and cancer patients. The germline CDR1 and CDR2 sequences are PRHDT and FYEKMQ (reference sequence). Trimming took 0 bases from V and 6 from J; bases not matched to a gene: 11. There are 17 residues in the CDR3. The data were produced by immunoSEQ multiplex PCR, yet TCRdb's version contains in-frame clones alone and is incomplete. The top ten clones hold about 3.9% of a sample with 120,000 or so clones, around nine tenths of them seen once. This clonotype was obtained from a woman aged 60 to 75 with lung cancer. Sample: PBMCs. The gene calls are TRBV13 and TRBJ1-2; 9 nucleotides align to TRBD1. The CDR3 coding sequence is TGTGCCAGCAGCTTAGGGTTGGGACAGGGTTTAAGTAATGGCTACACCTTC. This gives the protein CASSLGLGQGLSNGYTF. Full variable domain (rest looked up from reference TRBV13 and TRBJ1-2): AAGVIQSPRHLIKEKRETATLKCYPIPRHDTVYWYQQGPGQDPQFLISFYEKMQSDKGSIPDRFSAQQFSDYHSELNMSSLELGDSALYFCASSLGLGQGLSNGYTFGSGTRLTVV.